This T cell receptor (beta chain) emerged from a study of blood T cell repertoires in COVID-19. Study background: From the United States, Italy and Spain came samples of acute and convalescent COVID-19. PBMCs, B-cell-depleted T cells, or T cells were the source of the cDNA or gDNA that made up the material.

This clone has only a few counts. Authors' data handling: Amplification with reference gene primers provided the estimates of nucleated cell counts. Generated by immunoSEQ multiplex PCR, the TCRdb table keeps only in-frame clones and is missing some. V, J and clone size derive from that table, while D and trimming were established from the DNA sequence. Among roughly 150,000 clones listed, almost 80% were seen once. The specimen sequenced was peripheral blood. The source is a man aged 45 to 65 with active or convalescent COVID-19.

CDR3 in DNA: TGTGCCAGCAGCTACCTTAGCGGGAGCAGCACAGATACGCAGTATTTT. It encodes CASSYLSGSSTDTQYF. This chain joins TRBV27 and TRBJ2-3; TRBD2 aligns across 9 bases. The junction had 7 bases not matched to a gene; V was cut back by 6 bases and J by 0 bases. CDR1 and CDR2 from the germline V gene are MNHEY and SMNVEV (reference sequence). The CDR3 runs to 16 residues.